One sample yielded the 18 T cell receptor beta chains listed below, sequenced in a study of T-cell reconstitution after alpha-beta-depleted transplantation in children. Unique molecular identifiers were used in preparing the TCRbeta library. Via MiXCR, TCRdb re-called the PCR reads, giving one row per CDR3 protein. The sample records 800,000 to 1,000,000 distinct CDR3 sequences, under 30% being singletons. The sequences come from PBMCs, mostly from graft donor cells, collected 360 days after TCRalphabeta/CD19-depleted stem cell transplant. These receptor sequences come from a boy younger than two who had a stem cell transplant for SCID, so the T cells may come from the graft donor.

In this sample, this clonotype turned up a few times. This chain joins TRBV29-1 and TRBJ2-1; TRBD1 matches at 7 bases. The CDR3 extends over 16 amino acids. V shed 2 bases and J 4 bases; nucleotides not matched to a gene: 11. The germline V gene encodes CDR1 SQVTM and CDR2 ANQGSEA. CDR3 sequence (DNA): TGCAGCGTTGAACCCCGAAGGCAGGGGGTTTACAATGAGCAGTTCTTC. It specifies CSVEPRRQGVYNEQFF.

A single count supports this clonotype. The chain recombines TRBV15 with TRBJ2-3; 7 bases are a match to TRBD1. There are 16 residues in the CDR3. Looked up from germline, CDR1 is LNHNV and CDR2 is YYDKDF (reference sequence). The V gene end was trimmed by 0 bases and the J gene end by 5 bases; junction bases not matched to a gene: 8. Here the CDR3 DNA reads TGTGCCACCAGCAGAGAGGTCCAGGGGGATATAGATACGCAGTATTTT. Translation: CATSREVQGDIDTQYF.

This clonotype was seen more than once but under ten times. The chain uses TRBV6-5 and TRBJ1-2; possibly TRBD1 for D (6 bases). The germline gives CDR1 MNHEY, CDR2 SVGAGI. The CDR3 contains 16 residues. V shed 6 bases and J shed 2 bases, with 19 bases lying between them. Written as DNA, the CDR3 is TGTGCCAGCAGCTATTCTCTGGGGGCAGGGAACTATGGCTACACCTTC. Residues: CASSYSLGAGNYGYTF.

This clonotype was observed a few times. This chain connects TRBV12-3 or TRBV12-4 to TRBJ2-5; D is uncertain. The CDR3 spans 16 residues. The ends were cut back, 5 bases at V and 5 bases at J, with 21 bases in the middle. CDR3 amino acids: CASSAPHSDPSETQYF. The CDR3 DNA follows: TGTGCCAGCAGTGCCCCGCACAGTGACCCAAGTGAGACCCAGTACTTC.

The chain combines TRBV29-1 with TRBJ2-3, with D possibly TRBD1 on 5 matching bases. The CDR3 loop spans 12 amino acids. V shed 1 base and J shed 11 bases, with 13 bases lying between them. The germline gives CDR1 SQVTM, CDR2 ANQGSEA. The CDR3 DNA is TGCAGCGTTGAAGGGACACTACTTAGGCAGTATTTT. Translation: CSVEGTLLRQYF.

The genes are TRBV11-2 and TRBJ1-1; 10 nucleotides match TRBD1. V was clipped by 4 bases and J by 5 bases; unmatched bases: 7. This CDR3 contains 15 residues. CDR1 is SGHAT, CDR2 FQNNGV, per germline. CDR3 sequence: CASSSIRTGGTEAFF. CDR3 bases: TGTGCCAGCAGCTCGATAAGGACAGGGGGGACTGAAGCTTTCTTT.

Comments on this clonotype: A read error may account for a junction end that differs from germline. The chain joins TRBV3-1 to TRBJ2-3, with D uncertain. Germline V CDR1 and CDR2: LGHDT, YNNKEL (reference sequence). CDR3 size: 14 residues. CDR3 protein: CAISHDPPTDTQYF. The CDR3 DNA follows: TGTGCCATCAGCCATGACCCCCCCACAGATACGCAGTATTTT.

The CDR3: CATSRDNRTAVADTQYF. CDR3 nucleotide sequence: TGTGCCACCAGCAGAGATAACCGGACAGCCGTAGCAGATACGCAGTATTTT. The V gene is TRBV15, the J gene TRBJ2-3; a possible D gene is TRBD1 (6 bases). Looked up from germline, CDR1 is LNHNV and CDR2 is YYDKDF (reference sequence). The germline V and J ends were trimmed by 0 bases and 4 bases, with 17 bases remaining between them. CDR3 size: 17 residues. The full variable domain, its missing parts supplied by reference TRBV15 and TRBJ2-3, is DAMVIQNPRYQVTQFGKPVTLSCSQTLNHNVMYWYQQKSSQAPKLLFHYYDKDFNNEADTPDNFQSRRPNTSFCFLDIRSPGLGDTAMYLCATSRDNRTAVADTQYFGPGTRLTVL.

CDR3 sequence reads: CAISEGRTTYEQYF. DNA of the CDR3: TGTGCCATCAGTGAGGGCAGGACCACCTACGAGCAGTACTTC. V gene TRBV10-3 combines with J gene TRBJ2-7; D is uncertain. The CDR3 is 14 amino acids. Germline V gives CDR1 ENHRY, CDR2 SYGVKD. Deletions cut 2 bases from V and 2 bases from J, with 10 bases between.

J is TRBJ2-3 and V is TRBV9; tentatively, D is TRBD2 (5 bases). Germline CDR1 SGDLS, CDR2 YYNGEE. The V gene lost 1 base and the J gene lost 1 base, with 16 bases spanning the gap. The CDR3 runs to 17 residues. CDR3 sequence: CASSVNPLEVGTDTQYF. The CDR3 DNA reads TGTGCCAGCAGCGTAAACCCCCTGGAGGTCGGCACAGATACGCAGTATTTT.

The rearrangement uses TRBV7-2 and TRBJ2-1, with D tentatively TRBD2 (6 bases). V gave up 0 bases and J gave up 12 bases, with 12 bases separating them. This CDR3 contains 13 residues. The germline gives CDR1 SGHTA, CDR2 FQGNSA. The chain's CDR3 is CASSLARLGGQFF. As DNA, the CDR3 is TGTGCCAGCAGCTTAGCGCGGTTGGGGGGGCAGTTCTTC.

This chain joins TRBV5-1 and TRBJ2-1; tentative D call: TRBD1 (6 bases). The CDR3 loop spans 14 amino acids. Trimming left V 2 bases short and J 9 bases short, with 15 bases between. Germline V CDR1 and CDR2: SGHRS, YFSETQ. The CDR3 loop is CASSLGTRVGEQFF. The DNA of the CDR3 is TGCGCCAGCAGCTTAGGGACACGGGTTGGTGAGCAGTTCTTC.

The table lists this clonotype with a few counts. The rearrangement joins TRBV5-1 to TRBJ2-7; perhaps TRBD1 as D (7 bases). This CDR3 region has 17 residues. V shed 4 bases and J shed 2 bases, with 22 bases lying between them. The germline V gene encodes CDR1 SGHRS and CDR2 YFSETQ. DNA for the CDR3: TGCGCCAGCAGCAACCGGGCCCCAGGGGGGAACCCCTACGAGCAGTACTTC. Residues: CASSNRAPGGNPYEQYF.

V is TRBV7-2 and J is TRBJ2-3; D perhaps matches TRBD2 (7 bases). The CDR3 runs to 15 residues. Trimming stripped 1 base from V and 2 bases from J, with 10 bases between. CDR1 is SGHTA, CDR2 FQGNSA, per germline. CDR3 amino acids: CASSLVAGATDTQYF. DNA for the CDR3: TGTGCCAGCAGCTTAGTGGCGGGGGCCACAGATACGCAGTATTTT.

The table lists this clonotype with many counts. The chain links TRBV20-1 to TRBJ2-1, with D unclear. Germline V lookup: CDR1 DFQATT, CDR2 SNEGSKA (reference sequence). V was clipped by 2 bases and J by 0 bases, with 8 bases between them. There are 14 residues in the CDR3. CDR3 DNA: TGCAGTGCTAGAAGCAGGTACTCCTACAATGAGCAGTTCTTC. Its protein is CSARSRYSYNEQFF.

The V and J genes are TRBV12-3 or TRBV12-4 and TRBJ2-3; D gene ambiguous. The V end lost 3 bases, the J end lost 4 bases, and 11 bases lay between the germline ends. The CDR3 consists of 14 residues. The CDR3 sequence is CASSFRSTPDTQYF. CDR3 nucleotides: TGTGCCAGCAGTTTTCGTAGCACCCCAGATACGCAGTATTTT.

The chain uses TRBV4-2 and TRBJ2-3; a weak D match, TRBD2 (5 bases). This CDR3 spans 16 amino acids. Germline lookup yields CDR1 LGHNA and CDR2 YNFKEQ. The germline V and J ends were trimmed by 8 bases and 0 bases, with 18 bases remaining between them. CDR3 in amino acids: CASGMVAPTSTDTQYF. In DNA, the CDR3 is TGTGCCAGCGGAATGGTAGCGCCGACTAGCACAGATACGCAGTATTTT.

This chain links TRBV12-3 or TRBV12-4 with TRBJ1-3; 12 bases are a match to TRBD1. V gave up 5 bases and J gave up 8 bases; unmatched junction bases: 7. The CDR3 extends over 15 amino acids. The CDR3 sequence is CASSPGTGGWDTIYF. The CDR3 DNA sequence: TGTGCCAGCAGTCCCGGGACAGGGGGCTGGGACACCATATATTTT.